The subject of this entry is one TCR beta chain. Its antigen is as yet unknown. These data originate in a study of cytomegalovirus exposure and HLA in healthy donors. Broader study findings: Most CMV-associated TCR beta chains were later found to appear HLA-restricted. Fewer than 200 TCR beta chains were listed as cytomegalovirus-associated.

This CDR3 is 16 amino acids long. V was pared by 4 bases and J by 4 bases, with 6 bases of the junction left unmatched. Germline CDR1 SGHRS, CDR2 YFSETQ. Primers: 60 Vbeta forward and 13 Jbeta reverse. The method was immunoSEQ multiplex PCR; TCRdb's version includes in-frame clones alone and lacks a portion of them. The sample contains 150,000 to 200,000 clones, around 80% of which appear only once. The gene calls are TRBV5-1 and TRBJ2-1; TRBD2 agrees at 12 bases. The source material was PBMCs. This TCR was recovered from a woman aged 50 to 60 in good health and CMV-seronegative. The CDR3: CASSPRTSGVYNEQFF. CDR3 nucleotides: TGCGCCAGCAGCCCGCGGACTAGCGGGGTGTACAATGAGCAGTTCTTC. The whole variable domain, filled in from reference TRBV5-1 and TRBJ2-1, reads KAGVTQTPRYLIKTRGQQVTLSCSPISGHRSVSWYQQTPGQGLQFLFEYFSETQRNKGNFPGRFSGRQFSNSRSEMNVSTLELGDSALYLCASSPRTSGVYNEQFFGPGTRLTVL.